This T cell receptor beta chain was sequenced during a study of T cell changes during pregnancy in multiple sclerosis. Germline loops: CDR1 KGHSH, CDR2 LQKENI. This CDR3 contains 18 residues. Trimming left V 3 bases short and J 0 bases short, with 18 bases between. Assay: immunoSEQ multiplex PCR; the TCRdb copy retains only in-frame clones and omits some. Found here are about 41,000 clones, roughly nine tenths of them singletons; the top ten hold under 0.7%. The sample here was CD4+ T cells from peripheral blood mononuclear cells, taken in the first trimester of pregnancy. The chain carries TRBV18 and TRBJ1-3, with D maybe TRBD1 (6 bases). The receptor's source is a female donor with multiple sclerosis, enrolled in a pregnancy study. The CDR3 here is CASSPSSFGQLSGNTIYF. For the CDR3, the DNA is TGTGCCAGCTCACCCTCATCCTTCGGACAGCTCTCTGGAAACACCATATATTTT.